This is a list of T cell receptor beta chains from one sample in a study of cytomegalovirus exposure and HLA in healthy donors. Clones were read by immunoSEQ multiplex PCR, and TCRdb kept only the in-frame ones, dropping some. Of 90,000 to 150,000 clones in the sample, roughly 80% were seen once. The specimen sequenced was PBMCs. These receptor sequences come from a man between 45 and 60 years old in good health and CMV-seronegative. Each CDR3 is given with its conserved first and last residue. D genes are given only for firm matches. Expanded clones get a size class; other rows say once, few or many, or leave the size out.

>few|TRBV7-3|TRBJ2-1|TRBD1
CASSPYPPGQAHNEQFF
TGTGCCAGCAGCCCCTACCCCCCGGGACAGGCCCACAATGAGCAGTTCTTC
>.|TRBV5-6|TRBJ1-6|.
CASSLRQRSHSPLHF
TGTGCCAGCAGCTTGAGACAGAGGTCCCATTCACCCCTCCACTTT
>.|TRBV5-6|TRBJ2-1|TRBD2
CASSLGLAGDNEQFF
TGTGCCAGCAGCCTGGGACTAGCGGGAGACAATGAGCAGTTCTTC
>.|TRBV7-3|TRBJ1-2|.
CASSVGRGYGYTF
TGTGCCAGCAGTGTCGGGAGGGGCTATGGCTACACCTTC
>.|TRBV2|TRBJ1-1|.
CASSVGGGEATEAFF
TGTGCCAGCAGTGTCGGGGGAGGGGAGGCCACTGAAGCTTTCTTT
>.|TRBV5-1|TRBJ2-1|TRBD2
CASSLESAGGYNEQFF
TGCGCCAGCAGCTTGGAGTCGGCGGGGGGCTACAATGAGCAGTTCTTC
>.|TRBV5-1|TRBJ2-7|.
CASSSEGGGIYEQYF
TGCGCCAGCAGCTCGGAGGGCGGCGGGATCTACGAGCAGTACTTC
>.|TRBV19|TRBJ2-5|TRBD2
CASSWTSGVQETQYF
TGTGCCAGTAGTTGGACTAGCGGGGTCCAAGAGACCCAGTACTTC
>.|TRBV6-6|TRBJ2-1|.
CASSYRGLQFF
TGTGCCAGCAGTTACCGGGGACTCCAGTTCTTC
>.|TRBV11-1|TRBJ2-2|.
CASSLTRGWTGELFF
TGTGCCAGCAGCCTTACGAGGGGGTGGACCGGGGAGCTGTTTTTT